The 30 T cell receptor beta chains below were found in one sample sequenced in a study of T cell repertoires in cytomegalovirus infection. TCRdb analysed the reads with MiXCR anew, one entry per CDR3 protein. The profile shows approximately 770,000 distinct CDR3 sequences, almost 30% of them singletons. No antigen has been assigned to these receptors. This specimen consisted of cultured CD8+ T cells from PBMCs, obtained from culture after CMV antigen stimulation. All receptors come from a human donor in good health (CMV status not recorded). Some clones in this sample may be carry-over from other donors' samples.

This clonotype was recorded a few times. The V and J genes are TRBV5-1 and TRBJ1-1; 8 bases line up with TRBD1. Germline V gene data show CDR1 as SGHRS and CDR2 as YFSETQ. CDR3 length equals 15 residues. V lost 5 bases and J lost 4; bases outside the gene matches: 10. CDR3 sequence reads: CASRDGQGSSTEAFF. The CDR3 bases are TGCGCCAGCAGGGACGGACAGGGAAGTTCCACTGAAGCTTTCTTT.

Here the CDR3 DNA reads TGTGCCAGCAGTTACTCGAGGAAGTCAGCGGGGGAGACCCAGTACTTC. This codes for CASSYSRKSAGETQYF. The genes are TRBV6-2 or TRBV6-3 and TRBJ2-5, with 7 bases aligning to TRBD2. Germline lookup yields CDR1 MNHEY and CDR2 SVGEGT. Trimming removed 0 bases from V and 5 bases from J; junction bases left unmatched: 9. The CDR3 length is 16 residues.

This clonotype was seen ten or more times. The chain links TRBV7-8 to TRBJ2-5; 7 bases fit TRBD1. CDR1 is SGHVS and CDR2 is FQNEAQ in the germline V gene. The V gene end was trimmed by 5 bases and the J gene end by 11 bases; junction bases not matched to a gene: 5. There are 11 residues in the CDR3. CDR3 sequence: CASSARDSQYF. CDR3 nucleotide sequence: TGTGCCAGCAGCGCAAGGGACAGTCAGTACTTC.

The chain is built from TRBV6-2 or TRBV6-3 and TRBJ2-7; a possible D gene is TRBD2 (5 bases). V was cut by 0 bases and J by 3 bases, with 15 bases left in between. The CDR3 has 16 residues. CDR1 MNHEY and CDR2 SVGEGT come from the germline V gene. This CDR3 is CASSYSRAELVYEQYF. The CDR3 region has the DNA TGTGCCAGCAGTTACTCGAGGGCGGAACTGGTCTACGAGCAGTACTTC.

The genes are TRBV6-5 and TRBJ1-1; no clear D gene. The CDR3 contains 13 residues. Per germline, CDR1 MNHEY and CDR2 SVGAGI. V lost 6 bases, J lost 6 bases, and 14 bases lay in between. The CDR3 spells CASRVGILAEAFF. The CDR3 coding sequence is TGTGCCAGCAGGGTCGGAATCTTAGCTGAAGCTTTCTTT.

V gene TRBV20-1 combines with J gene TRBJ2-7; possibly TRBD1 for D (6 bases). The germline gives CDR1 DFQATT, CDR2 SNEGSKA (reference sequence). V was trimmed by 2 bases and J by 7 bases, leaving 21 bases between them. The CDR3 totals 15 residues. CDR3 in DNA: TGCAGTGCTAGAAAGGATCGGGGTGCAGGGGAAGAGCAGTACTTC. Translation gives CSARKDRGAGEEQYF.

The table lists this clonotype with many counts. V usage is TRBV7-4 and J usage is TRBJ2-1, with D possibly being TRBD2 (5 bases). V lost 5 bases and J lost 7, with 18 bases in between. The CDR3 loop spans 15 amino acids. The germline V gene has CDR1 SGHVT and CDR2 SQSDAQ. CDR3 sequence reads: CASSQMSRGRNEQFF. CDR3 in DNA: TGTGCCAGCAGCCAGATGAGTCGGGGTAGGAATGAGCAGTTCTTC.

J is TRBJ2-3 and V is TRBV5-1; D call uncertain. The CDR3 length is 18 residues. V lost 4 bases, J lost 0 bases, and 21 bases lay in between. Germline CDR1 SGHRS, CDR2 YFSETQ. Here the CDR3 reads CASSPRVPTQTSTDTQYF. CDR3 nucleotides: TGCGCCAGCAGCCCTCGAGTCCCGACACAGACTAGCACAGATACGCAGTATTTT.

This clonotype appeared a single time. The chain uses TRBV25-1 and TRBJ1-3; D ambiguous. V was trimmed by 8 bases and J by 6 bases, leaving 11 bases between them. CDR1 is MGHDK, CDR2 SYGVNS, per germline. The CDR3 runs to 12 residues. Here the CDR3 reads CASLGTENTIYF. The CDR3 DNA sequence: TGTGCCAGCCTTGGCACAGAAAACACCATATATTTT.

This sequence joins TRBV12-3 or TRBV12-4 and TRBJ1-1, with D unclear. Trimming removed 5 bases from V and 7 bases from J, with 11 bases in between. This CDR3 is 12 amino acids long. CDR3 nucleotide sequence: TGTGCCAGCAGTATTGCCCCGAATGAAGCTTTCTTT. Encoded protein: CASSIAPNEAFF.

This clonotype was counted between two and nine times. J is TRBJ2-2 and V is TRBV6-1; no definite D call. There are 16 residues in the CDR3. CDR1 is MNHNS, CDR2 SASEGT, per germline. Trimming removed 6 bases at V and 4 bases at J, with 18 bases between. For the CDR3, the DNA is TGTGCCAGCAGCCCCGGGCGCAACAGAGGCACCGGGGAGCTGTTTTTT. Its translation is CASSPGRNRGTGELFF.

This clonotype was observed a few times. This chain links TRBV11-2 with TRBJ1-1; 12 positions agree with TRBD1. The CDR3 length is 16 residues. Germline CDR1 and CDR2: SGHAT and FQNNGV. V dropped 5 bases and J dropped 3; count of bases not matched to a gene: 7. The CDR3 nucleotides read TGTGCCAGCAGCCCTTGGGACAGGGGGCGGGACACTGAAGCTTTCTTT. Translating it yields CASSPWDRGRDTEAFF.

This clonotype was seen more than once but under ten times. The chain couples TRBV6-5 to TRBJ2-3; no reliable D call. With 6 bases removed from V and 2 bases from J, the gap between germline ends came to 21 bases. CDR3 length: 17 residues. In germline, CDR1 is MNHEY, CDR2 SVGAGI. CDR3 sequence reads: CASRHTLTAESTDTQYF. CDR3 DNA sequence: TGTGCCAGCAGACATACGCTTACCGCGGAATCCACAGATACGCAGTATTTT.

This chain joins TRBV15 and TRBJ1-5; 7 bases are a match to TRBD1. Germline loops: CDR1 LNHNV, CDR2 YYDKDF (reference sequence). Germline trimming cut 0 bases from V and 4 bases from J; bases unmatched to any gene: 12. The CDR3 runs to 18 residues. CDR3 protein: CATSREAPATGPNQPQHF. The DNA of the CDR3 is TGTGCCACCAGCAGAGAGGCCCCCGCGACAGGGCCAAATCAGCCCCAGCATTTT.

V gene TRBV28 combines with J gene TRBJ2-7; tentatively, D is TRBD2 (5 bases). CDR1 is MDHEN, CDR2 SYDVKM, per germline. V was pared by 7 bases and J by 2 bases, with 21 bases between. The CDR3 is 16 residues long. CDR3 DNA sequence: TGTGCCAGCAATCCCACTAGAGACCCAAGGACCTACGAGCAGTACGTC. As protein: CASNPTRDPRTYEQYV.

A few counts support this clonotype. The chain has TRBV2 and TRBJ1-2; perhaps TRBD1 as D (5 bases). The CDR3 extends over 17 amino acids. V lost 0 bases and J lost 3, with 17 bases in between. The germline V gene encodes CDR1 SNHLY and CDR2 FYNNEI. The chain's CDR3 is CASSEALPGVVYYGYTF. CDR3 sequence (DNA): TGTGCCAGCAGTGAAGCGCTTCCGGGGGTTGTCTACTATGGCTACACCTTC.

CDR3 DNA sequence: TGTGCCAGCACTGTCGTGGGACGATCGAAAGCTTTCTTT. This gives the protein CASTVVGRSKAFF. This sequence joins TRBV12-3 or TRBV12-4 and TRBJ1-1; weak D call: TRBD1 (5 bases). CDR3 size: 13 residues. The V end was cut by 7 bases, the J end by 9 bases, with 18 bases between.

This clonotype was counted only a few times. The genes are TRBV27 and TRBJ2-3; 8 bases agree with TRBD2. V gave up 5 bases and J gave up 6 bases; unmatched junction bases: 13. The CDR3 spans 16 residues. Per germline, CDR1 MNHEY and CDR2 SMNVEV (reference sequence). As DNA, the CDR3 is TGTGCCAGCAGTCCTGCCTACGGGGGGGTCAGGGATACGCAGTATTTT. Translating it yields CASSPAYGGVRDTQYF.

The rearrangement uses TRBV11-2 and TRBJ2-1; a possible D gene is TRBD2 (6 bases). Trimming pared 3 bases from V and 8 bases from J, leaving 29 bases between. Germline loops: CDR1 SGHAT, CDR2 FQNNGV. CDR3 length: 19 amino acids. CDR3 protein: CASSFLPPREVKGGDEQFF. DNA for the CDR3: TGTGCCAGCAGCTTCCTCCCGCCCAGGGAGGTGAAGGGTGGGGATGAGCAGTTCTTC.

This clonotype showed up just a few times. CDR3 loop: CASSYRVLGGNQPQHF. The CDR3 nucleotides read TGTGCCAGCAGCTATCGGGTCCTCGGCGGCAATCAGCCCCAGCATTTT. The chain uses TRBV7-8 and TRBJ1-5; D gene uncertain. The germline CDR1 and CDR2 sequences are SGHVS and FQNEAQ. The ends were cut back, 4 bases at V and 2 bases at J, with 15 bases in the middle. The CDR3 totals 16 residues.

This clonotype was picked up a small number of times. This chain joins TRBV6-2 or TRBV6-3 and TRBJ2-2; 7 bases map to TRBD1. The V gene end was trimmed by 5 bases and the J gene end by 0 bases; junction bases not matched to a gene: 3. The CDR3 runs 15 residues. Germline V lookup: CDR1 MNHEY, CDR2 SVGEGT. This chain's CDR3 is CASSEDRANTGELFF. CDR3 sequence (DNA): TGTGCCAGCAGTGAAGACAGGGCGAACACCGGGGAGCTGTTTTTT.

CDR3 region: CASSPPGQAPSYNEQFF. CDR3 nucleotide sequence: TGTGCCAGCAGCCCCCCTGGACAGGCGCCCTCCTACAATGAGCAGTTCTTC. The V gene is TRBV7-9, the J gene TRBJ2-1; 7 positions match TRBD1. The CDR3 consists of 17 residues. CDR1 is SEHNR, CDR2 FQNEAQ, per germline (reference sequence). J lost 0 bases, V lost 5 bases, and 10 bases had no gene match.

The CDR3 here is CASSYSRMGHNEQFF. In DNA form, the CDR3 reads TGTGCCAGCAGTTACTCAAGGATGGGCCACAATGAGCAGTTCTTC. The V gene is TRBV6-5, the J gene TRBJ2-1; no clear D. V was clipped by 0 bases and J by 5 bases, with 11 bases between them. This CDR3 has 15 amino acids. From germline, CDR1 is MNHEY and CDR2 SVGAGI.

This clonotype turned up a few times. The V call is TRBV5-1, the J call TRBJ1-2, with a possible D match to TRBD1 (6 bases). Germline CDR1 reads SGHRS; CDR2 reads YFSETQ. The CDR3 length is 16 residues. The germline V and J ends were trimmed by 3 bases and 2 bases, with 17 bases remaining between them. The CDR3 loop reads CASSSSPGHPNYGYTF. For the CDR3, the DNA is TGCGCCAGCAGCTCCTCACCGGGACACCCAAACTATGGCTACACCTTC. The full variable domain, in which reference TRBV5-1 and TRBJ1-2 provide the parts outside the CDR3, is KAGVTQTPRYLIKTRGQQVTLSCSPISGHRSVSWYQQTPGQGLQFLFEYFSETQRNKGNFPGRFSGRQFSNSRSEMNVSTLELGDSALYLCASSSSPGHPNYGYTFGSGTRLTVV.

The chain recombines TRBV4-3 with TRBJ2-7; D tentatively fits TRBD1 or TRBD2 (5 bases each). The CDR3 consists of 15 residues. Germline CDR1 is LGHNA and CDR2 is YSLEER. V was trimmed by 0 bases and J by 4 bases, leaving 13 bases between them. The CDR3 loop is CASSQDTTGAYEQYF. The CDR3 DNA reads as TGCGCCAGCAGCCAAGATACTACCGGGGCGTACGAGCAGTACTTC.

This clonotype has a handful of counts. The genes are TRBV10-1 and TRBJ2-7, with 7 nucleotides matching TRBD1. V lost 6 bases and J lost 4; bases outside the gene matches: 9. Germline V lookup: CDR1 WNHNN, CDR2 SYGVQD (reference sequence). This CDR3 is built from 14 residues. The CDR3 loop is CASSDGQVWYEQYF. As DNA, the CDR3 is TGCGCCAGCAGCGATGGACAGGTATGGTACGAGCAGTACTTC.

This clonotype was seen only a few times. The chain combines TRBV6-1 with TRBJ2-7; a weak D match, TRBD1 (6 bases). Germline V CDR1 and CDR2: MNHNS, SASEGT. Trimming shortened V by 6 bases and J by 0 bases, and 18 bases separated the two germline ends. This CDR3 has 16 residues. The CDR3 sequence is CASRTADRRFSYEQYV. The CDR3 DNA is TGTGCCAGCAGAACCGCGGACAGACGATTCTCCTACGAGCAGTACGTC.

In this sample, this clonotype turned up a few times. CDR3 sequence reads: CASSSPGVRETQYF. As DNA, the CDR3 is TGTGCCAGCAGCTCCCCGGGAGTCCGGGAGACCCAGTACTTC. This chain connects TRBV7-9 to TRBJ2-5, with D maybe TRBD2 (6 bases). The germline CDR1 and CDR2 sequences are SEHNR and FQNEAQ (reference sequence). The CDR3 consists of 14 residues. The germline V and J ends were trimmed by 4 bases and 5 bases, with 14 bases remaining between them.

CDR3 amino acids: CASRLTRLAGGIPSTDTQYF. The CDR3 DNA is TGTGCCAGCAGACTAACGAGACTAGCGGGGGGGATACCTAGCACAGATACGCAGTATTTT. This chain links TRBV6-1 with TRBJ2-3; 14 positions match TRBD2. The germline V gene has CDR1 MNHNS and CDR2 SASEGT. The CDR3 length is 20 residues. Unmatched junction bases numbered 14, after V lost 6 bases and J lost 0 bases.

V usage is TRBV7-9 and J usage is TRBJ1-1, with 7 bases fitting TRBD1. There are 13 residues in the CDR3. The ends lost 1 base at V and 11 bases at J; junction bases unmatched: 7. CDR1 is SEHNR and CDR2 is FQNEAQ in the germline V gene (reference sequence). The CDR3 DNA sequence: TGTGCCAGCAGCTTAGTAGGGGGCGCCGAGGCTTTCTTT. Amino acids: CASSLVGGAEAFF.